This T cell receptor (beta chain) was identified in a study of blood T cells in healthy people across ages. Drawing of peripheral blood yielded roughly 9.3 milliliters from each donor. Germline assignment: CDR1 SQVTM and CDR2 ANQGSEA. The CDR3 is made up of 12 amino acids. Trimming took off 7 bases at V and 7 bases at J, with 17 bases between the two ends. A second PCR of about 7 to 11 cycles used a sample-barcoded 5' primer and a J-beta primer mix. All samples gave at least 2.5 million CDR3-containing paired-end reads. TCRdb ran MiXCR on the 5' RACE reads and lists one entry per CDR3 protein. The sample has hundreds of thousands of distinct CDR3 sequences; around two fifths are singletons.

The source material was blood. The receptor was derived from a man older than 75 in good health. The chain has TRBV29-1 and TRBJ2-7, with D possibly matching TRBD1 (6 bases). The CDR3 DNA sequence: TGCAGCGCCGGACGGACAGTTAGGGAGCAGTACTTC. It translates to CSAGRTVREQYF.